Below, 9 T cell receptor beta chains from the same sample are listed, as sequenced in a study of blood T cell repertoires in COVID-19. Assay: immunoSEQ multiplex PCR; the TCRdb copy retains only in-frame clones and omits some. The repertoire consists of almost 20,000 clones, with 80% to 95% occurring once and the leading ten covering over 3.5%. Specimen: peripheral blood. Every receptor here comes from a woman aged 50 to 60 with active COVID-19.

This chain links TRBV7-9 with TRBJ1-2; D gene ambiguous. The germline V gene has CDR1 SEHNR and CDR2 FQNEAQ (reference sequence). Trimming removed 5 bases at V and 4 bases at J, with 14 bases between. The CDR3 extends over 14 amino acids. The CDR3 DNA sequence: TGTGCCAGCAGCCAACTAGGAGTGGTCTATGGCTACACCTTC. This encodes CASSQLGVVYGYTF.

The CDR3 nucleotides read TGTGCCAGCAAGGATTGGGCACAAGAGACCCAGTACTTC. Translation: CASKDWAQETQYF. The rearrangement links TRBV6-5 to TRBJ2-5; no definite D call. The germline gives CDR1 MNHEY, CDR2 SVGAGI. The CDR3 length is 13 residues. V was clipped by 7 bases and J by 2 bases, with 11 bases between them.

The chain carries TRBV10-3 and TRBJ2-7, with D unresolved. Trimming took 4 bases from V and 0 from J, leaving 4 bases between them. The CDR3 runs 12 residues. Germline-derived CDR1 and CDR2 are ENHRY and SYGVKD. Written as DNA, the CDR3 is TGTGCCATCAGTGCGAGCTCCTACGAGCAGTACTTC. Protein product: CAISASSYEQYF.

The chain carries TRBV7-9 and TRBJ2-1; D gene uncertain. Trimming took 1 base from V and 6 from J, leaving 13 bases between them. Germline assignment: CDR1 SEHNR and CDR2 FQNEAQ (reference sequence). This CDR3 contains 15 residues. This CDR3 reads CASSLVRADRNEQFF. The CDR3 DNA reads as TGTGCCAGCAGCTTAGTACGCGCGGATCGCAATGAGCAGTTCTTC.

The rearrangement joins TRBV19 to TRBJ2-1, with D perhaps matching TRBD2 (7 bases). The CDR3 is 14 amino acids. Between the trimmed V and J ends, which lost 7 bases and 2 bases, there was a span of 12 bases. Germline CDR1 and CDR2: LNHDA and SQIVND (reference sequence). The CDR3 bases are TGTGCCAGTAAAGGGGGGAGGGCCTACAATGAGCAGTTCTTC. Its protein product is CASKGGRAYNEQFF.

This rearrangement joins TRBV19 to TRBJ2-7; TRBD2 aligns across 9 bases. The V gene's germline CDR1 is LNHDA and CDR2 SQIVND (reference sequence). This CDR3 is 16 amino acids long. Trimming removed 0 bases from V and 5 bases from J; junction bases left unmatched: 8. In nucleotides, the CDR3 is TGTGCCAGTAGTATAGAAGGGACTAGCCGAGGCCACGAGCAGTACTTC. Its translation is CASSIEGTSRGHEQYF.

The chain joins TRBV7-9 to TRBJ2-3; 7 bases map to TRBD2. The germline V gene has CDR1 SEHNR and CDR2 FQNEAQ (reference sequence). J was trimmed by 2 bases and V by 2 bases; bases with no gene match: 7. The CDR3 spans 16 residues. The CDR3 coding sequence is TGTGCCAGCAGCTTAACGTCTAGCGGCCCCACAGATACGCAGTATTTT. Translating gives CASSLTSSGPTDTQYF.

V is TRBV15 and J is TRBJ2-7; the D is unclear. V was clipped by 3 bases and J by 3 bases, with 12 bases between them. In germline, CDR1 is LNHNV, CDR2 YYDKDF (reference sequence). The CDR3 is made up of 14 amino acids. CDR3 sequence (DNA): TGTGCCACCAGCAGGAGATTTAGTTTCTACGAGCAGTACTTC. It translates to CATSRRFSFYEQYF.

This chain uses TRBV6-5 with TRBJ2-7, with a weak D call TRBD2 (6 bases). This CDR3 is built from 13 residues. Germline V lookup: CDR1 MNHEY, CDR2 SVGAGI. Trimming took 6 bases from V and 2 from J, leaving 11 bases between them. The CDR3 DNA reads TGTGCCAGCAGAAGACGGGAGCCCTACGAGCAGTACTTC. Translation: CASRRREPYEQYF.